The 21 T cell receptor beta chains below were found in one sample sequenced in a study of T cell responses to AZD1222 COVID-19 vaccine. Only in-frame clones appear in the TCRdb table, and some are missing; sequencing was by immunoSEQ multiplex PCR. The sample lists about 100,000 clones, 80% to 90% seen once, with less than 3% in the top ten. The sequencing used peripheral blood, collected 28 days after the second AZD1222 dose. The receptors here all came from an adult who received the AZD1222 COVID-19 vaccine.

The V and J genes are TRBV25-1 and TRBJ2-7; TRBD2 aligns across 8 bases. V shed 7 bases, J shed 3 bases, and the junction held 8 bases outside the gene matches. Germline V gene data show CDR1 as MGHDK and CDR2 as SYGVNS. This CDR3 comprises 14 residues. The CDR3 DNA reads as TGTGCCAGCACAAAAAGCGGGAGTCACTACGAGCAGTACTTC. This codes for CASTKSGSHYEQYF.

Here the CDR3 reads CASSPMGAGARTDTQYF. The CDR3 DNA reads TGTGCCAGCAGCCCTATGGGAGCGGGGGCTCGCACAGATACGCAGTATTTT. V is TRBV6-2 or TRBV6-3 and J is TRBJ2-3, with TRBD2 matching 8 bases. The CDR3 consists of 17 residues. V was pared by 6 bases and J by 1 base, with 12 bases of the junction left unmatched. CDR1 is MNHEY and CDR2 is SVGEGT in the germline V gene.

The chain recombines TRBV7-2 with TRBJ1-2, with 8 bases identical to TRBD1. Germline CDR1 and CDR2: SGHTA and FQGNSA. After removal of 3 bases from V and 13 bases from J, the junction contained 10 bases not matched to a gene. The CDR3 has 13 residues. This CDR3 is CASSFAQDRGSTF. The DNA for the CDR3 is TGTGCCAGCAGCTTCGCACAAGACAGGGGCAGCACCTTC.

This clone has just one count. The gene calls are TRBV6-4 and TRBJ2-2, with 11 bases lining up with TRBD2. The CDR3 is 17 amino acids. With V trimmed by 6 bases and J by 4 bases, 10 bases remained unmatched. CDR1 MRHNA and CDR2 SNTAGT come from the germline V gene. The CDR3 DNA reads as TGTGCCAGCAGGTCCACGGGACTAGCGGTCCTCACCGGGGAGCTGTTTTTT. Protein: CASRSTGLAVLTGELFF.

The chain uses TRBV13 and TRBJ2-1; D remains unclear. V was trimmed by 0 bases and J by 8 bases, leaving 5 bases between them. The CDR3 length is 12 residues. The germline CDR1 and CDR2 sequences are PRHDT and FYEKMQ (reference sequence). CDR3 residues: CASSLGNDEQFF. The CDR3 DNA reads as TGTGCCAGCAGCTTAGGGAACGATGAGCAGTTCTTC.

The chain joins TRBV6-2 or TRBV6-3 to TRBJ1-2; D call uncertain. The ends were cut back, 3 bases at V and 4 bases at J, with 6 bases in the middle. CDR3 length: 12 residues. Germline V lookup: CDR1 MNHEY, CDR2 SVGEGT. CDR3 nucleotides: TGTGCCAGCAGTTATTTAGGCTATGGCTACACCTTC. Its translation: CASSYLGYGYTF.

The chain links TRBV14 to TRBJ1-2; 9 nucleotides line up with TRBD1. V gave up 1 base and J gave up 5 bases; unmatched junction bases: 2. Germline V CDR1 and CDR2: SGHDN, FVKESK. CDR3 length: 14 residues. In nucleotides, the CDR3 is TGTGCCAGCAGCCAAGTGACAGGGGGATATGGCTACACCTTC. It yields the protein CASSQVTGGYGYTF.

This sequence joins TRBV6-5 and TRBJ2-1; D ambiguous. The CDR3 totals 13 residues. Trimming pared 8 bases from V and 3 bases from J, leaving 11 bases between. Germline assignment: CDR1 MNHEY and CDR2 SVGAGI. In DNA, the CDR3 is TGTGCCAGCCAAAAGGAGTTCTACAATGAGCAGTTCTTC. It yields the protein CASQKEFYNEQFF.

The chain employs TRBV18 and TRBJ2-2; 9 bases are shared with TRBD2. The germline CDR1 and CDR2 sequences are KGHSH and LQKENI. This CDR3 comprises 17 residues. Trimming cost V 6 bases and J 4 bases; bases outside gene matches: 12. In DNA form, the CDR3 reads TGTGCCAGCTCCCCCGGGACTAGCTGGATGAGCACCGGGGAGCTGTTTTTT. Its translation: CASSPGTSWMSTGELFF.

The CDR3 DNA reads TGTGCCAGCAGCCGGCAGGGATACTACACCTTC. Translating it yields CASSRQGYYTF. The V and J genes are TRBV3-1 (or the pseudogene TRBV3-2) and TRBJ1-2, with D possibly being TRBD1 (5 bases). CDR1 and CDR2 (germline): LGHDT, YNNKEL (reference sequence). V was trimmed by 4 bases and J by 10 bases, leaving 10 bases between them. The CDR3 loop spans 11 amino acids.

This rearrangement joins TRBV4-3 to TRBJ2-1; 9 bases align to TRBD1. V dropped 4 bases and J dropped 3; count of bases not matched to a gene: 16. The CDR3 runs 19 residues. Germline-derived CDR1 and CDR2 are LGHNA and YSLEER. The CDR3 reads CASSLFSGQGHGGYNEQFF. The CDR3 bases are TGCGCCAGCAGCCTATTCTCGGGACAGGGACACGGAGGCTACAATGAGCAGTTCTTC.

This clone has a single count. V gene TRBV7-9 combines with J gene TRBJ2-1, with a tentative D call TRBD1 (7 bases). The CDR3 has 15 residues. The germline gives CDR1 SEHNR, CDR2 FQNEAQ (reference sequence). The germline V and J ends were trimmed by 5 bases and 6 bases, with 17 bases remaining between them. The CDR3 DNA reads TGTGCCAGCAGCCCGGGGGACAGATATGTCAATGAGCAGTTCTTC. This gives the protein CASSPGDRYVNEQFF.

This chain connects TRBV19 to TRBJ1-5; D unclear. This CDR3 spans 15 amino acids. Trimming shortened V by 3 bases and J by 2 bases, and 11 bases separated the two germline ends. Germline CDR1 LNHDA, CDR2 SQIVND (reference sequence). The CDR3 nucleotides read TGTGCCAGTAGTATCTCAGGTATGCGCAATCAGCCCCAGCATTTT. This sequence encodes CASSISGMRNQPQHF.

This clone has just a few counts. CDR3 sequence (DNA): TGTGCCAGTAGTATGGGACAGGGCAATCAGCCCCAGCATTTT. It translates to CASSMGQGNQPQHF. This chain links TRBV19 with TRBJ1-5; 8 bases agree with TRBD1. The V and J ends lost 3 bases and 2 bases, in that order; junction bases with no gene match: 0. Per germline, CDR1 LNHDA and CDR2 SQIVND (reference sequence). The CDR3 is 14 amino acids.

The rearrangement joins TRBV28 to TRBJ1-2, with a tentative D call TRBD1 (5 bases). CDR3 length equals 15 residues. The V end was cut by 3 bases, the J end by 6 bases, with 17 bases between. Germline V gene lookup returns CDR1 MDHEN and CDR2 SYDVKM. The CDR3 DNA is TGTGCCAGCAGTTTGTCTGGGACGTGGGGCGATGGCTACACCTTC. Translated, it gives CASSLSGTWGDGYTF.

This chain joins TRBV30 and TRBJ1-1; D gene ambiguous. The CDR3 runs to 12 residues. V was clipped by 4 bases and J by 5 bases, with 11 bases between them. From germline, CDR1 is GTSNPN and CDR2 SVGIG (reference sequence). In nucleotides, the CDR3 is TGTGCCTGGACCCCCCTAGGGACTGAAGCTTTCTTT. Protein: CAWTPLGTEAFF.

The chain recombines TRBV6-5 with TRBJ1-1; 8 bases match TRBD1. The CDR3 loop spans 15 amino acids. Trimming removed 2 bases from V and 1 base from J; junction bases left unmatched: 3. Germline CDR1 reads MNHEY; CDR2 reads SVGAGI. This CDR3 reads CASSYQTGANTEAFF. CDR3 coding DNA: TGTGCCAGCAGTTACCAGACAGGGGCGAACACTGAAGCTTTCTTT.

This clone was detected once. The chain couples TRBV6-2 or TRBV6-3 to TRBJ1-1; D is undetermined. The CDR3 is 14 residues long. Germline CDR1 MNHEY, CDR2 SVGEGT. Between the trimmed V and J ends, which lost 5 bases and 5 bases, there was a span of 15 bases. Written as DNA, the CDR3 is TGTGCCAGCAGTGCCCCCGAGGGATGGACTGAAGCTTTCTTT. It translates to CASSAPEGWTEAFF.

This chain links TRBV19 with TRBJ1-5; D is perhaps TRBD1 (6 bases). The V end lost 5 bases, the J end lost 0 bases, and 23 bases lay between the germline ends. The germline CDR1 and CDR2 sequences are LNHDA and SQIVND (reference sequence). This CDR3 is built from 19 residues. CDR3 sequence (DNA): TGTGCCAGTAGTGCACCCGGGACAATAGTGGGATATAGCAATCAGCCCCAGCATTTT. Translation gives CASSAPGTIVGYSNQPQHF.

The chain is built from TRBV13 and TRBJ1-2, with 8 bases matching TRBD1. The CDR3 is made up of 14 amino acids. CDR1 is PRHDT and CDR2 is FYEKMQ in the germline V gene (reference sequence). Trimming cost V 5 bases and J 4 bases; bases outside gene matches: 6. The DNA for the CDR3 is TGTGCCAGCAGCACACTAGGACAGGGCTATGGCTACACCTTC. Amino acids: CASSTLGQGYGYTF.

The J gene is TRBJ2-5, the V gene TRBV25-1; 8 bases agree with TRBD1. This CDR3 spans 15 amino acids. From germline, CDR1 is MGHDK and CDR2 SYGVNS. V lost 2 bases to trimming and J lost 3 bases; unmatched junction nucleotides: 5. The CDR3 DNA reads TGTGCCAGCAGTGAACCCCAGGGGGCAAAAGAGACCCAGTACTTC. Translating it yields CASSEPQGAKETQYF.